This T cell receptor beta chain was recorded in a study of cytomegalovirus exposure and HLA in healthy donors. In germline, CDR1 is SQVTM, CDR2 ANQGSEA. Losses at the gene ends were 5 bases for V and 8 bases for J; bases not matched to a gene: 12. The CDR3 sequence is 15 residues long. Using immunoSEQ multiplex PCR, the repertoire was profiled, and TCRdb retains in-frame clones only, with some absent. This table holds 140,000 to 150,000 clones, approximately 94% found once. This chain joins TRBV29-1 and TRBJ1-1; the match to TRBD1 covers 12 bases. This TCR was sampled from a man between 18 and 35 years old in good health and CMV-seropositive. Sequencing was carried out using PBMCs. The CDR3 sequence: CSVLNGGQGAGEAFF. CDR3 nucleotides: TGCAGCGTTTTAAACGGGGGACAGGGGGCTGGGGAAGCTTTCTTT.